This T cell receptor beta chain was recorded in a study of cytomegalovirus exposure and HLA in healthy donors. The study, taken as a whole, reports: A later analysis by the authors found several of the most significant clusters apparently linked to common viral pathogens. In an earlier analysis, about 90% or about 30%: the productive usage of most TCR beta V segments.

Germline loops: CDR1 GTSNPN, CDR2 SVGIG (reference sequence). With 1 base removed from V and 10 bases from J, the gap between germline ends came to 13 bases. The CDR3 runs to 13 residues. This clone has more than one count but fewer than ten. Its antigen is undetermined. The PCR ran on 60 Vbeta and 13 Jbeta primers. Sequencing used immunoSEQ multiplex PCR; TCRdb keeps in-frame clones, though not all of them. The table shows some 110,000 clones, with approximately 12% occurring only once. The chain employs TRBV30 and TRBJ1-4; no clear D gene. This TCR derives from a middle-aged man in good health and CMV-seropositive. The sample taken for sequencing was PBMCs. The CDR3 DNA follows: TGTGCCTGGAGTGGGCAGCCCGGGGTAAAACTGTTTTTT. Protein: CAWSGQPGVKLFF.